These T cell receptor beta chains were read from a single sample in a study of monozygotic twins with inflammatory bowel disease. No DNA is given; TCRdb re-called the 5' RACE reads and lists each CDR3 protein once. The sample totals 200,000 to 250,000 distinct CDR3 sequences; its top ten clones hold 7.5% to 8%. Sample: blood. The receptors come from a human donor with ulcerative colitis or Crohn's disease, or a healthy co-twin of an affected twin (not recorded which). Each CDR3 is given with its conserved first and last residue.

CDR3 length	J gene	V gene	CDR3 protein
16	TRBJ1-6	TRBV7-2	CASSSYQGSYNSPLHF
14	TRBJ1-1	TRBV7-2	CASSLGGAATEAFF
14	TRBJ2-5	TRBV5-1	CASSLQGTEETQYF
13	TRBJ2-5	TRBV10-3	CAARGQGGETQYF
15	TRBJ1-3	TRBV7-2	CASSLEGSRGNTIYF
12	TRBJ2-1	TRBV5-5	CASSQPLGEQFF
13	TRBJ1-1	TRBV27	CASSLDMNTEAFF
17	TRBJ2-3	TRBV4-3	CASSGGFEREAQDTQNF
12	TRBJ1-5	TRBV12-3/TRBV12-4	CASSLEGMVQHF
14	TRBJ2-1	TRBV5-1	CASTGTRDSNEQFF
14	TRBJ1-5	TRBV19	CASSNEAGYQPQHF
12	TRBJ1-1	TRBV12-3/TRBV12-4	CASKLGNTEAFF
14	TRBJ2-7	TRBV20-1	CSARAGGSPYEQYF
12	TRBJ2-7	TRBV29-1	CSVGQGQYEQYF